This T cell receptor beta chain was captured in a study of shared clonotypes between healthy human individuals. None of the donors, who were healthy HIV-negative adults, had recently had acute infections or vaccinations. As handled by the study authors: ImmunoSEQ only sent back junction sequences with no quality scores, so filtering was done differently. Method: immunoSEQ multiplex PCR; TCRdb's copy keeps in-frame clones and lacks some. The DNA gave D and trimming, while V, J and clone size come from that table. Seen here are about half a million clones, more than 65% observed once, and the top ten hold 13%. Germline CDR1 and CDR2: MNHNS and SASEGT. The CDR3 is 14 residues long. Unmatched junction bases numbered 11, after V lost 6 bases and J lost 13 bases.

Sequencing was done on a sample of PBMCs. This clonotype originated in a woman aged 35 to 49 in good health. Some clones in this sample may be carry-over from other donors' samples. The chain recombines TRBV6-1 with TRBJ2-1, with 11 bases lining up with TRBD2. CDR3 amino acids: CASRTMTSGIFQFF. The DNA for the CDR3 is TGTGCCAGCAGAACCATGACTAGCGGGATTTTTCAGTTCTTC.